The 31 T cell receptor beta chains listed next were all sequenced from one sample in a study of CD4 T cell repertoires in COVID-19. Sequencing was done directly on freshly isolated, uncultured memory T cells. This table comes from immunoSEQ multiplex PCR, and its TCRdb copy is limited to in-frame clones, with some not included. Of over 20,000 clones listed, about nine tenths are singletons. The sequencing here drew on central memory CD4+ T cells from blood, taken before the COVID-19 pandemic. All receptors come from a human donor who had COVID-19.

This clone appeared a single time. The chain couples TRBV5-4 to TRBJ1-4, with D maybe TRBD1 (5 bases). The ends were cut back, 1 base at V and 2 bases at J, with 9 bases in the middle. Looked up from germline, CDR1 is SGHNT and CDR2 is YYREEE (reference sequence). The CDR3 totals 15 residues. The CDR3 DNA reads TGTGCCAGCAGCTTGACGCGGGGGACTAATGAAAAACTGTTTTTT. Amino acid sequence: CASSLTRGTNEKLFF.

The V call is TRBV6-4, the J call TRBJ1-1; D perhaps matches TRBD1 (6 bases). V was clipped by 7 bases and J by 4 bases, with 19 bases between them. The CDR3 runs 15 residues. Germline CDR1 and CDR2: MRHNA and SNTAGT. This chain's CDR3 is CASTPEGVWSTEAFF. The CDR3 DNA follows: TGTGCCAGCACCCCCGAGGGGGTTTGGAGCACTGAAGCTTTCTTT.

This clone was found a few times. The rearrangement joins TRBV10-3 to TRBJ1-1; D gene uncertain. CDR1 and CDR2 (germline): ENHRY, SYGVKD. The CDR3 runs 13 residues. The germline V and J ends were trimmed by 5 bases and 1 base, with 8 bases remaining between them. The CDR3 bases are TGTGCCATCAGTACGACACGGAACACTGAAGCTTTCTTT. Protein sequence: CAISTTRNTEAFF.

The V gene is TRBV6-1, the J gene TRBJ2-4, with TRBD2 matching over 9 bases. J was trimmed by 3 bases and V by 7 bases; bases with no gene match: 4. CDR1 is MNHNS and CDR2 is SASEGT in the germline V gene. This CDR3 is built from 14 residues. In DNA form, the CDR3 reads TGTGCCAGCACCCAACTAGCGGGCAAAAACATTCAGTACTTC. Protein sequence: CASTQLAGKNIQYF.

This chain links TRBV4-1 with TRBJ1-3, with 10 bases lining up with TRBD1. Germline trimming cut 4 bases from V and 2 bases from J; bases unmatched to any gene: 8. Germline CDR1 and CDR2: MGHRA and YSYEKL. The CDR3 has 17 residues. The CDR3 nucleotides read TGCGCCAGCAGCCGGGGACAGGGGCTGTTACCTGGAAACACCATATATTTT. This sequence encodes CASSRGQGLLPGNTIYF.

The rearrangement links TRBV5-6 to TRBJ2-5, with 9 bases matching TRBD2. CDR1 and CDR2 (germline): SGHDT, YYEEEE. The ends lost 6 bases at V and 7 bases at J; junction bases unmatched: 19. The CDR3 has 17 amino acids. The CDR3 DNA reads TGTGCCAGCACCGCCCCGGGACTAGCACTTTCCTTTGCGACCCAGTACTTC. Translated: CASTAPGLALSFATQYF.

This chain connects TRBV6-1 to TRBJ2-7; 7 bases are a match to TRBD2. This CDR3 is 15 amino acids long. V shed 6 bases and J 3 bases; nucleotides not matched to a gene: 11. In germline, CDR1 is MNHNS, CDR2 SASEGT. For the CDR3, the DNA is TGTGCCAGCAGCCTGGATTCCGGGGGGATCTACGAGCAGTACTTC. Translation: CASSLDSGGIYEQYF.

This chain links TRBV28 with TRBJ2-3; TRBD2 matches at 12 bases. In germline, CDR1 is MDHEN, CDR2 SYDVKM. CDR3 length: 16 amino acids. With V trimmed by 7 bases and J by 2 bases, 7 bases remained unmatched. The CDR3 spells CASNARLAGDTDTQYF. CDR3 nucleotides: TGTGCCAGCAACGCAAGACTAGCGGGGGACACAGATACGCAGTATTTT.

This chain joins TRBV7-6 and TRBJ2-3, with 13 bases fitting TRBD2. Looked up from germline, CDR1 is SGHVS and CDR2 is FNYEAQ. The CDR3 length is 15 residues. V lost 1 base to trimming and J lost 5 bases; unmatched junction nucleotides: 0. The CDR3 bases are TGTGCCAGCAGCTTAGGACTAGCGGGGGGAGATACGCAGTATTTT. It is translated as CASSLGLAGGDTQYF.

The CDR3 DNA sequence: TGTGCCATTGGGGGGGCCCTCTATGGCTACACCTTC. It is translated as CAIGGALYGYTF. This chain uses TRBV28 with TRBJ1-2, with TRBD1 as a possible D gene (6 bases). The germline gives CDR1 MDHEN, CDR2 SYDVKM. V lost 10 bases, J lost 4 bases, and 13 bases lay in between. The CDR3 length is 12 residues.

CDR3 coding DNA: TGTGCCAGCACCCGTATTCGTGGAGACGAGCAGTACTTC. Its protein product is CASTRIRGDEQYF. J is TRBJ2-7 and V is TRBV27; D is unclear. Between the trimmed V and J ends, which lost 7 bases and 5 bases, there was a span of 15 bases. The CDR3 loop spans 13 amino acids. Looked up from germline, CDR1 is MNHEY and CDR2 is SMNVEV (reference sequence).

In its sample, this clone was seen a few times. The CDR3 bases are TGTGCCAGCACCGATACCTACGGGGGAGCTTTCTTT. This encodes CASTDTYGGAFF. This chain connects TRBV6-1 to TRBJ1-1; tentative D call: TRBD1 (5 bases). V was shortened by 7 bases and J by 10 bases, with 16 bases between the two germline ends. The CDR3 length is 12 residues. Germline CDR1 MNHNS, CDR2 SASEGT.

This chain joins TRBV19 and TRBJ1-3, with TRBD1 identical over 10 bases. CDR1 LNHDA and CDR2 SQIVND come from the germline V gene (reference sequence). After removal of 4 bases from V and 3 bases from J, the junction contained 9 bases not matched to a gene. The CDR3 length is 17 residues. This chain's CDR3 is CASSTGQGNVFGNTIYF. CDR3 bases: TGTGCCAGTAGTACGGGACAGGGGAATGTCTTTGGAAACACCATATATTTT.

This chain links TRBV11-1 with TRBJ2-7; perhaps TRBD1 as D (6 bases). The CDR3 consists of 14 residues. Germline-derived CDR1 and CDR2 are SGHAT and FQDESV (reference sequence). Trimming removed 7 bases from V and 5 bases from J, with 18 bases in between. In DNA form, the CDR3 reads TGTGCCAGCACCGAACAGGGTTCGGGCAACGAGCAGTACTTC. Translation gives CASTEQGSGNEQYF.

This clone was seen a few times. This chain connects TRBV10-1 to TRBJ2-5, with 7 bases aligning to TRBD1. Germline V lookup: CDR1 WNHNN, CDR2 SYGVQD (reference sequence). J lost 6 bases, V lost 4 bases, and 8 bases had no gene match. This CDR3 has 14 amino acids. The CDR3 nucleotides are TGCGCCAGCAGTGGGGACAGTTTGATCCAGACCCAGTACTTC. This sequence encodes CASSGDSLIQTQYF.

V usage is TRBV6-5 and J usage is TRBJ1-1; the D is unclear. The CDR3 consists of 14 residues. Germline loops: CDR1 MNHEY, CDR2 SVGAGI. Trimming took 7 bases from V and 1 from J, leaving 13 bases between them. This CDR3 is CASTPPSRNTEAFF. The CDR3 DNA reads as TGTGCCAGCACCCCCCCCAGTCGGAACACTGAAGCTTTCTTT.

The CDR3 bases are TGTGCCAGCCTATACCGGAGGGGGCGAGGAGACTATGGCTACACCTTC. Encoded protein: CASLYRRGRGDYGYTF. V and J are TRBV2 and TRBJ1-2; TRBD1 matches at 7 bases. Per the germline V gene, CDR1 is SNHLY and CDR2 is FYNNEI. Losses at the gene ends were 8 bases for V and 3 bases for J; bases not matched to a gene: 15. The CDR3 contains 16 residues. The full variable domain, with the rest looked up from reference TRBV2 and TRBJ1-2, is EPEVTQTPSHQVTQMGQEVILRCVPISNHLYFYWYRQILGQKVEFLVSFYNNEISEKSEIFDDQFSVERPDGSNFTLKIRSTKLEDSAMYFCASLYRRGRGDYGYTFGSGTRLTVV.

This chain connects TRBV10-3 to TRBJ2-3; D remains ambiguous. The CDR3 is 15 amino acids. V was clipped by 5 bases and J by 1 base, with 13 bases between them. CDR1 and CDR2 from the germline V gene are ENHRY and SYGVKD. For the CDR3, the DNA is TGTGCCATCAGTTCGCCAGGTTTTGGCACAGATACGCAGTATTTT. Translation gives CAISSPGFGTDTQYF.

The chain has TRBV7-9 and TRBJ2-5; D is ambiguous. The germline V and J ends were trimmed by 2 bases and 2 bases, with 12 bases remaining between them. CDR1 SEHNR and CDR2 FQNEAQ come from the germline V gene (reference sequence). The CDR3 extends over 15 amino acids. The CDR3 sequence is CASSLRLVNQETQYF. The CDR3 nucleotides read TGTGCCAGCAGCTTACGATTAGTCAATCAAGAGACCCAGTACTTC.

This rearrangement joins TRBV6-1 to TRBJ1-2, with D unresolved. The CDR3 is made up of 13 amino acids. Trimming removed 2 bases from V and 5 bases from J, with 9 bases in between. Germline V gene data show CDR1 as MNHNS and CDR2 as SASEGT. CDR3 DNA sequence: TGTGCCAGCAGTGAAAACGGGGAATATGGCTACACCTTC. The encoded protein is CASSENGEYGYTF.

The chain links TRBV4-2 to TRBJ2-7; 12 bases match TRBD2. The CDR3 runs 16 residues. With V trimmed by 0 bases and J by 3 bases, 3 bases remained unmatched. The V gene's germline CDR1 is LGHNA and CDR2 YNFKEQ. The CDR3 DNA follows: TGTGCCAGCAGCCAAGATGGACTAGCGGGGAGCTACGAGCAGTACTTC. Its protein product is CASSQDGLAGSYEQYF.

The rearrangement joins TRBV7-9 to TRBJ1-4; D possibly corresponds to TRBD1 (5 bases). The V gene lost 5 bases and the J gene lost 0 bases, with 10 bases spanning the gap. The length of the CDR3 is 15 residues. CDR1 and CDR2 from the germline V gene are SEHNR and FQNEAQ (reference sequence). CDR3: CASSPGGATNEKLFF. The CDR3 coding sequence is TGTGCCAGCAGCCCCGGGGGAGCAACTAATGAAAAACTGTTTTTT.

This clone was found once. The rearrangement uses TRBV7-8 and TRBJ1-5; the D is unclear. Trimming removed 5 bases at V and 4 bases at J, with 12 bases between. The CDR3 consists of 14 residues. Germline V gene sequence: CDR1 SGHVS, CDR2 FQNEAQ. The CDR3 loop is CASSPETGNQPQHF. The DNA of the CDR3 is TGTGCCAGCAGCCCCGAGACGGGGAATCAGCCCCAGCATTTT.

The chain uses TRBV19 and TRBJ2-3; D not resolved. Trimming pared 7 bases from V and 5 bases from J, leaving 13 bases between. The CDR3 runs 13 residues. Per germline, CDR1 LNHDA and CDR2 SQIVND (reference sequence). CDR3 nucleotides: TGTGCCAGTACGGTAGTTGCTGGAGATACGCAGTATTTT. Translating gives CASTVVAGDTQYF.

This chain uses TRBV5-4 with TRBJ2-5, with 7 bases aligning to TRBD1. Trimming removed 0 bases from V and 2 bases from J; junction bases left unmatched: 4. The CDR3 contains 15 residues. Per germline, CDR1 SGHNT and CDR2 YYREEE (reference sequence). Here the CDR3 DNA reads TGTGCCAGCAGCTTGGATCCGGGACAGCAAGAGACCCAGTACTTC. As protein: CASSLDPGQQETQYF.

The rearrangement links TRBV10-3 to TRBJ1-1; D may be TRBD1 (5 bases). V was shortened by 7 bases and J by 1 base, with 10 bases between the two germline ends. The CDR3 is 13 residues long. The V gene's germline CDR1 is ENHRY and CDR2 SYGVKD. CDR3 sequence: CAIKGTANTEAFF. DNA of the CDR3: TGTGCCATCAAGGGGACTGCGAACACTGAAGCTTTCTTT.

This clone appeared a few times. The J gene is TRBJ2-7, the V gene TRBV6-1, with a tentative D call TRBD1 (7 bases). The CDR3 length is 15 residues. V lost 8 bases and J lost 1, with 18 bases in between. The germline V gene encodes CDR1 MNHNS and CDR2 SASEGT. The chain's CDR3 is CASVRDSSTSYEQYF. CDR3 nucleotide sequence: TGTGCCAGCGTGCGGGACAGTTCCACGTCCTACGAGCAGTACTTC.

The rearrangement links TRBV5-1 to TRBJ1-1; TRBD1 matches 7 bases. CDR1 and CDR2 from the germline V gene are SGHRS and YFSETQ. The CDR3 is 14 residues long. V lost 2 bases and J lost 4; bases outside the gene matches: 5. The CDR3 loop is CASSLQGTGTEAFF. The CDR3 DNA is TGCGCCAGCAGCTTACAGGGGACGGGCACTGAAGCTTTCTTT.

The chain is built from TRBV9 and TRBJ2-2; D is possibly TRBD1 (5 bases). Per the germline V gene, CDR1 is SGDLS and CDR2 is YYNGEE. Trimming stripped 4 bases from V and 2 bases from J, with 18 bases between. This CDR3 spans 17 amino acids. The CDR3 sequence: CASSPKGSVSNTGELFF. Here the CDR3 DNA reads TGTGCCAGCAGCCCTAAGGGGTCGGTTAGCAACACCGGGGAGCTGTTTTTT. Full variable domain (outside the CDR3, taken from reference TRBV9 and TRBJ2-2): DSGVTQTPKHLITATGQRVTLRCSPRSGDLSVYWYQQSLDQGLQFLIQYYNGEERAKGNILERFSAQQFPDLHSELNLSSLELGDSALYFCASSPKGSVSNTGELFFGEGSRLTVL.

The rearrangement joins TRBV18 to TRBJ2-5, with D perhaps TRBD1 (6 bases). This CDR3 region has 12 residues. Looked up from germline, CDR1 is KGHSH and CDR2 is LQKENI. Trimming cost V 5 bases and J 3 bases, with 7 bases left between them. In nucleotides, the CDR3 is TGTGCCAGCTCATGGACAGAAGAGACCCAGTACTTC. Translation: CASSWTEETQYF. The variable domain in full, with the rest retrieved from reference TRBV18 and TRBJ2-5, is NAGVMQNPRHLVRRRGQEARLRCSPMKGHSHVYWYRQLPEEGLKFMVYLQKENIIDESGMPKERFSAEFPKEGPSILRIQQVVRGDSAAYFCASSWTEETQYFGPGTRLLVL.

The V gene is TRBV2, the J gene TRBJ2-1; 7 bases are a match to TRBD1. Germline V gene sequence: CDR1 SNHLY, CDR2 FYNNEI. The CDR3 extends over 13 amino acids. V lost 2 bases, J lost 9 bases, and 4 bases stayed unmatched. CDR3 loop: CASSEIPGGEQFF. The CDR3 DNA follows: TGTGCCAGCAGTGAAATTCCAGGGGGTGAGCAGTTCTTC.